This TCR beta chain emerged from a study of T cells in Graves' hyperthyroidism and ophthalmopathy. Study conclusions and caveats: Most clonotypes that expanded in the thyroid above 0.001 also showed up in blood. Patients with ophthalmopathy were separated from those with stable hyperthyroidism by a 13 V-J model. Median prediction lead before ophthalmopathy onset was 6.5 months with the model.

Remarks on this clonotype: What it binds is unknown.

Germline lookup yields CDR1 KGHDR and CDR2 SFDVKD. This CDR3 region has 16 residues. The germline V and J ends were trimmed by 0 bases and 8 bases, with 16 bases remaining between them. TCR beta CDR3 region amplification was performed from RNA transcripts. TCR CDR3 regions were first amplified by RT-PCR with HTBI primers. TCRdb re-called the multiplex PCR reads with MiXCR, one entry per CDR3 protein. Here the sample spans some 320,000 distinct CDR3 sequences, roughly 15% being singletons. The clonotype was recovered from a woman in her thirties or forties with Graves' ophthalmopathy. Material: blood. The rearrangement uses TRBV24-1 and TRBJ2-1; D unresolved. The chain's CDR3 is CATSDLRQASRHEQFF. In DNA form, the CDR3 reads TGTGCCACCAGTGATTTGCGGCAGGCGAGCCGCCATGAGCAGTTCTTC.